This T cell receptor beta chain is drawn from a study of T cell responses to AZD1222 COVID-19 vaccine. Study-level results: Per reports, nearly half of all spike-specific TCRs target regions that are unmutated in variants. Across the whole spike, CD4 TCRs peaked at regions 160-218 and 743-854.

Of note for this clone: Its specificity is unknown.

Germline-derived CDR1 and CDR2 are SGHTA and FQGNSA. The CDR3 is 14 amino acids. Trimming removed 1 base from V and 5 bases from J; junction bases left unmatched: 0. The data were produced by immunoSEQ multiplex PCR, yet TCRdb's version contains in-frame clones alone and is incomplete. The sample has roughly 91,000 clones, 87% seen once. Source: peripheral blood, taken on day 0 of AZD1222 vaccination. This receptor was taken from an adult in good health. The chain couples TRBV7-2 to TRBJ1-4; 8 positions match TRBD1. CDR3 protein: CASSLGTGNEKLFF. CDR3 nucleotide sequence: TGTGCCAGCAGCTTAGGGACAGGGAATGAAAAACTGTTTTTT.